This T cell receptor beta chain appears in the sequencing data of a study of cytomegalovirus exposure and HLA in healthy donors. Germline assignment: CDR1 KGHSH and CDR2 LQKENI. The CDR3 has 13 residues. This clone showed up just once. The junction and the germline gene differ at one end; a read error may be behind it. The same CDR3 is also encoded by other DNA sequences in this sample. Vbeta (60) and Jbeta (13) primers were used in the PCR. Profiling relied on immunoSEQ multiplex PCR, and the TCRdb table lists in-frame clones only, not all of them. The profile shows roughly 140,000 clones, around three quarters of them singletons.

The rearrangement joins TRBV18 to TRBJ1-2; D is unresolved. The sequence was obtained from a woman in her late teens or twenties in good health and CMV-seropositive. Sequenced input: PBMCs. This CDR3 reads CASSPTTGYGYTF. The CDR3 coding sequence is TGCGCCAGCTCACCAACTACGGGCTATGGCTACACCTTC.